Following are 19 T cell receptor beta chains from one sample sequenced in a study of beta chain features in type 1 diabetes. The whole isolated RNA underwent reverse transcription, so sequencing captured expressed TCRB transcripts. Assay: immunoSEQ multiplex PCR; the TCRdb copy retains only in-frame clones and omits some. The sample shows over 300,000 clones, about a tenth of them seen only once. Findings of the study overall: Moderate but significant shortening of TCRB CDR3s was recorded in all four CD4+ subsets from Type 1 diabetes patients.

No cognate antigen is known for these TCRs. The sample comprised central memory CD4+ T cells from blood. These receptors originate from a man aged 25 to 40 with type 1 diabetes.

This clone was picked up a small number of times. This specimen includes other DNA sequences encoding the same CDR3. The chain uses TRBV19 and TRBJ1-5; D is ambiguous. The CDR3 extends over 13 amino acids. V lost 4 bases and J lost 3, with 7 bases in between. CDR1 and CDR2 (germline): LNHDA, SQIVND (reference sequence). CDR3 amino acids: CASSTGFNQPQHF. For the CDR3, the DNA is TGTGCCAGTAGTACCGGGTTCAATCAGCCCCAGCATTTT.

Remarks on this clone: This sample includes further DNA sequences coding for the same CDR3. CDR3 residues: CASSYSGGEQYF. The CDR3 DNA reads as TGTGCCAGCAGTTACTCGGGGGGCGAGCAGTACTTC. The rearrangement uses TRBV6-5 and TRBJ2-7; maybe TRBD2 (6 bases). Germline V gene data show CDR1 as MNHEY and CDR2 as SVGAGI. The CDR3 totals 12 residues. V gave up 0 bases and J gave up 6 bases, with 6 bases separating them.

The V gene is TRBV27, the J gene TRBJ1-6, with 11 nucleotides matching TRBD1. This CDR3 is 18 amino acids long. Germline CDR1 reads MNHEY; CDR2 reads SMNVEV (reference sequence). Trimming at V came to 2 bases and at J to 3 bases, leaving 6 bases not matched to a gene. CDR3 in amino acids: CASSLPRDRGFYNSPLHF. CDR3 coding DNA: TGTGCCAGCAGTTTACCTCGGGACAGGGGGTTCTATAATTCACCCCTCCACTTT.

The sample holds a few counts of this clone. V usage is TRBV5-1 and J usage is TRBJ1-1; a weak D match, TRBD1 (5 bases). The CDR3 has 15 residues. Trimming pared 1 base from V and 2 bases from J, leaving 12 bases between. Germline V gives CDR1 SGHRS, CDR2 YFSETQ. CDR3 in amino acids: CASSLNVGGNTEAFF. In DNA form, the CDR3 reads TGCGCCAGCAGCTTGAATGTTGGGGGTAACACTGAAGCTTTCTTT.

Only a few counts were recorded for this clone. This chain links TRBV6-1 with TRBJ1-1, with 8 bases identical to TRBD1. The V gene's germline CDR1 is MNHNS and CDR2 SASEGT. The CDR3 totals 13 residues. J lost 6 bases, V lost 6 bases, and 6 bases had no gene match. This CDR3 reads CASRDPGGPEAFF. The CDR3 DNA reads TGTGCCAGCAGAGATCCAGGGGGCCCTGAAGCTTTCTTT.

As regards this clone: Within the sample, other DNA sequences also encode this same CDR3. The chain uses TRBV5-1 and TRBJ2-1; a weak D match, TRBD1 (6 bases). Looked up from germline, CDR1 is SGHRS and CDR2 is YFSETQ. There are 14 residues in the CDR3. Trimming pared 0 bases from V and 5 bases from J, leaving 9 bases between. CDR3 loop: CASSLGTANNEQFF. As DNA, the CDR3 is TGCGCCAGCAGCTTGGGGACAGCAAACAATGAGCAGTTCTTC.

This clone was seen at least ten times. The genes are TRBV7-9 and TRBJ2-3; D uncertain. The CDR3 has 14 amino acids. Germline CDR1 and CDR2: SEHNR and FQNEAQ (reference sequence). The ends were cut back, 5 bases at V and 4 bases at J, with 13 bases in the middle. CDR3 bases: TGTGCCAGCAGCCCCCAGCCGACGGCAGATACGCAGTATTTT. It translates to CASSPQPTADTQYF.

There are a few counts of this clone. This sequence joins TRBV18 and TRBJ2-5; 8 bases agree with TRBD1. The CDR3 covers 15 residues. Unmatched junction bases numbered 7, after V lost 3 bases and J lost 4 bases. Germline CDR1 and CDR2: KGHSH and LQKENI. The CDR3 is CASSPPGQERETQYF. The CDR3 DNA reads as TGTGCCAGCTCACCGCCGGGACAGGAGAGAGAGACCCAGTACTTC.

The chain uses TRBV2 and TRBJ1-6, with 8 positions matching TRBD1. Trimming cost V 5 bases and J 1 base; bases outside gene matches: 7. The CDR3 loop spans 17 amino acids. The germline gives CDR1 SNHLY, CDR2 FYNNEI. This CDR3 reads CASSPWTGRSYNSPLHF. CDR3 DNA: TGTGCCAGCAGTCCATGGACAGGGAGGTCCTATAATTCACCCCTCCACTTT.

This clone has just a few counts. The chain uses TRBV28 and TRBJ1-1, with 10 bases aligning to TRBD1. There are 15 residues in the CDR3. V was pared by 5 bases and J by 6 bases, with 9 bases of the junction left unmatched. From germline, CDR1 is MDHEN and CDR2 SYDVKM. The CDR3 reads CASSGGQGKWSEAFF. For the CDR3, the DNA is TGTGCCAGCAGTGGGGGACAGGGGAAGTGGTCTGAAGCTTTCTTT.

V is TRBV18 and J is TRBJ2-1; D gene uncertain. Germline loops: CDR1 KGHSH, CDR2 LQKENI. Trimming left V 3 bases short and J 0 bases short, with 9 bases between. The CDR3 has 15 amino acids. The CDR3 loop reads CASSPVQSSYNEQFF. The CDR3 DNA follows: TGTGCCAGCTCACCGGTACAGAGCTCCTACAATGAGCAGTTCTTC. Full variable domain (outside the CDR3, taken from reference TRBV18 and TRBJ2-1): NAGVMQNPRHLVRRRGQEARLRCSPMKGHSHVYWYRQLPEEGLKFMVYLQKENIIDESGMPKERFSAEFPKEGPSILRIQQVVRGDSAAYFCASSPVQSSYNEQFFGPGTRLTVL.

The sample holds many counts of this clone. The V call is TRBV10-3, the J call TRBJ1-6; D may be TRBD1 (5 bases). Germline V lookup: CDR1 ENHRY, CDR2 SYGVKD. Deletions cut 4 bases from V and 10 bases from J, with 11 bases between. This CDR3 is built from 13 residues. CDR3 residues: CAISAQGSSPLHF. The CDR3 DNA sequence: TGTGCCATCAGTGCCCAGGGCAGCTCACCCCTCCACTTT.

V is TRBV9 and J is TRBJ1-1; 9 positions match TRBD1. This CDR3 has 15 amino acids. In germline, CDR1 is SGDLS, CDR2 YYNGEE. Trimming took 3 bases from V and 6 from J; bases not matched to a gene: 9. The chain's CDR3 is CASSAPGHRGPEAFF. The CDR3 DNA reads as TGTGCCAGCAGCGCCCCCGGTCACAGGGGGCCTGAAGCTTTCTTT. Full variable domain (missing parts from reference TRBV9 and TRBJ1-1): DSGVTQTPKHLITATGQRVTLRCSPRSGDLSVYWYQQSLDQGLQFLIQYYNGEERAKGNILERFSAQQFPDLHSELNLSSLELGDSALYFCASSAPGHRGPEAFFGQGTRLTVV.

The V and J genes are TRBV15 and TRBJ2-5, with TRBD2 matching 9 bases. Per the germline V gene, CDR1 is LNHNV and CDR2 is YYDKDF (reference sequence). CDR3 size: 19 residues. The trim removed 0 bases at V and 5 bases at J, leaving 16 bases unmatched. This CDR3 is CATSRDRRGGAGEEETQYF. As DNA, the CDR3 is TGTGCCACCAGCAGAGATCGTCGCGGGGGGGCCGGAGAAGAGGAGACCCAGTACTTC. The whole variable domain, remainder taken from reference TRBV15 and TRBJ2-5, is DAMVIQNPRYQVTQFGKPVTLSCSQTLNHNVMYWYQQKSSQAPKLLFHYYDKDFNNEADTPDNFQSRRPNTSFCFLDIRSPGLGDTAMYLCATSRDRRGGAGEEETQYFGPGTRLLVL.

This clone has ten or more counts. V usage is TRBV5-4 and J usage is TRBJ2-1; 7 bases align to TRBD1. Looked up from germline, CDR1 is SGHNT and CDR2 is YYREEE (reference sequence). With V trimmed by 3 bases and J by 6 bases, 9 bases remained unmatched. This CDR3 is 15 amino acids long. This CDR3 reads CASSSPQQGLNEQFF. CDR3 nucleotides: TGTGCCAGCAGCTCTCCCCAACAGGGGCTCAATGAGCAGTTCTTC.

Only a few counts were recorded for this clone. The chain uses TRBV5-1 and TRBJ2-3; TRBD1 is a possible D gene (6 bases). V was cut by 4 bases and J by 3 bases, with 12 bases left in between. Per the germline V gene, CDR1 is SGHRS and CDR2 is YFSETQ. The CDR3 extends over 14 amino acids. In DNA, the CDR3 is TGCGCCAGCAGCCCAGGGGTTAGAACAGATACGCAGTATTTT. Protein product: CASSPGVRTDTQYF.

This clone came up a few times. The V gene is TRBV28, the J gene TRBJ1-2; the D gene is possibly TRBD1 (6 bases). The CDR3 is 12 amino acids. Trimming removed 5 bases at V and 10 bases at J, with 14 bases between. CDR1 and CDR2 (germline): MDHEN, SYDVKM. The CDR3 sequence: CASSTTGYDYTF. CDR3 DNA sequence: TGTGCCAGCAGTACTACAGGGTACGACTACACCTTC.

This clone has more than one count but fewer than ten. The same CDR3 also results from other DNA sequences found in this sample. This chain joins TRBV5-1 and TRBJ2-5; TRBD1 matches at 9 bases. V shed 4 bases and J 3 bases; nucleotides not matched to a gene: 4. Germline V lookup: CDR1 SGHRS, CDR2 YFSETQ. This CDR3 is 14 amino acids long. CDR3 in amino acids: CASSPGQGEETQYF. The CDR3 bases are TGCGCCAGCAGCCCGGGACAGGGCGAAGAGACCCAGTACTTC.

There are a few counts of this clone. V gene TRBV28 combines with J gene TRBJ1-2; unclear D gene. The germline V gene encodes CDR1 MDHEN and CDR2 SYDVKM. The ends were cut back, 5 bases at V and 0 bases at J, with 4 bases in the middle. The CDR3 has 12 residues. In nucleotides, the CDR3 is TGTGCCAGCAGTACAACTAACTATGGCTACACCTTC. It specifies CASSTTNYGYTF.